These T cell receptor beta chains were read from a single sample in a study of T and B cells in COVID-19 patients. TCRdb independently ran MiXCR on the multiplex PCR reads; one entry per CDR3 protein. The sample has tens of thousands of distinct CDR3 sequences; approximately 30% are singletons. The sample comprised blood. Every receptor here comes from a human donor who had recovered from COVID-19. Both conserved end residues are part of each CDR3. A D gene is named only where the DNA matches it firmly. Clone size is given for some rows only: seen once, a few or many times, or a class if the clone is expanded.

J: TRBJ1-1; V: TRBV5-6; D: NA; size: few; DNA: TGTGCCAGCAGCTTCTGGGGGTCGAACACTGAAGCTTTCTTT; CDR3: CASSFWGSNTEAFF
J: TRBJ1-4; V: TRBV30; D: NA; size: NA; DNA: TGTGCCTGGAGTGTCGGCGGATCTAATGAAAAACTGTTTTTT; CDR3: CAWSVGGSNEKLFF
J: TRBJ1-5; V: TRBV6-1; D: NA; size: NA; DNA: TGTGCCAGCAGTTTCAGGGAGTTACAGCCCCAGCATTTT; CDR3: CASSFRELQPQHF
J: TRBJ2-7; V: TRBV6-1; D: NA; size: NA; DNA: TGTGCCAGCAGTGATTACGTCTACGAGCAGTACTTC; CDR3: CASSDYVYEQYF
J: TRBJ1-4; V: TRBV12-3/TRBV12-4; D: TRBD1; size: NA; DNA: TGTGCCAGCAGGACAGGGCTGGAGGATGAAAAACTGTTTTTT; CDR3: CASRTGLEDEKLFF
J: TRBJ1-4; V: TRBV5-1; D: TRBD1; size: few; DNA: TGCGCCAGCAGCAGCGGACAGGGGAATGAAAAACTGTTTTTT; CDR3: CASSSGQGNEKLFF
J: TRBJ2-2; V: TRBV7-6; D: TRBD2; size: NA; DNA: TGTGCCAGCAGCTTCAGCGGGGGGAAAGGGACCGGGGAGCTGTTTTTT; CDR3: CASSFSGGKGTGELFF
J: TRBJ1-6; V: TRBV30; D: NA; size: few; DNA: TGTGCCTGGACGGGGGGGGGATTGAATTCACCCCTCCACTTT; CDR3: CAWTGGGLNSPLHF
J: TRBJ1-1; V: TRBV19; D: NA; size: many; DNA: TGTGCCAGTAGTATAGACTCATGGGGTGAAGCTTTCTTT; CDR3: CASSIDSWGEAFF
J: TRBJ2-1; V: TRBV6-5; D: NA; size: many; DNA: TGTGCCAGCAGTTACTCGGGCATCTACAATGAGCAGTTCTTC; CDR3: CASSYSGIYNEQFF
J: TRBJ1-6; V: TRBV18; D: TRBD1; size: NA; DNA: TGTGCCAGCTCCCGCCGGGACAGCTATAATTCACCCCTCCACTTT; CDR3: CASSRRDSYNSPLHF
J: TRBJ2-7; V: TRBV15; D: TRBD1; size: many; DNA: TGTGCCACCAGCAGGGACAGGGGGCTCTACGAGCAGTACTTC; CDR3: CATSRDRGLYEQYF
J: TRBJ1-2; V: TRBV19; D: TRBD1; size: many; DNA: TGTGCCAGTAGTCTACAGGGGGCCGGCGGCTACACCTTC; CDR3: CASSLQGAGGYTF
J: TRBJ2-3; V: TRBV20-1; D: TRBD2; size: once; DNA: TGCAGTGCTAGTACCACTAGCGGGGGGGCTAGCACAGATACGCAGTATTTT; CDR3: CSASTTSGGASTDTQYF
J: TRBJ2-6; V: TRBV12-3/TRBV12-4; D: NA; size: NA; DNA: TGTGCCAGCAGTGGAAACATAGGTGGGGCCAACGTCCTGACTTTC; CDR3: CASSGNIGGANVLTF
J: TRBJ2-5; V: TRBV6-6; D: NA; size: few; DNA: TGTGCCAGCAGTTCCGGGACCATCAGCGGGACCCAGTACTTC; CDR3: CASSSGTISGTQYF
J: TRBJ1-2; V: TRBV27; D: NA; size: NA; DNA: TGTGCCAGCAGTTTAACGGCGGCCGGGGCAGGGCTGGGTGGCTACACCTTC; CDR3: CASSLTAAGAGLGGYTF
J: TRBJ2-1; V: TRBV5-1; D: NA; size: few; DNA: TGCGCCAGCAGCACCGGGACGACCGTCGCAATCGGGCAGTTCTTC; CDR3: CASSTGTTVAIGQFF
J: TRBJ1-3; V: TRBV29-1; D: NA; size: NA; DNA: TGCAGCGGCGACTCTGGAAACACCATATATTTT; CDR3: CSGDSGNTIYF
J: TRBJ2-3; V: TRBV30; D: NA; size: many; DNA: TGTGCCTGGAGCTCGGGGGCCTACACAGATACGCAGTATTTT; CDR3: CAWSSGAYTDTQYF
J: TRBJ1-2; V: TRBV18; D: NA; size: few; DNA: TGTGCCAGCTCACCCACTGAGATGTCAGGCTATGGCTACACCTTC; CDR3: CASSPTEMSGYGYTF
J: TRBJ1-2; V: TRBV5-6; D: NA; size: NA; DNA: TGTGCCAGCACCACACCATACTCCGGGACACCAAACTATGGCTACACCTTC; CDR3: CASTTPYSGTPNYGYTF
J: TRBJ2-5; V: TRBV6-6; D: NA; size: many; DNA: TGTGCCAGCAGTCCGGGCCCAGCCGGGGAGACCCAGTACTTC; CDR3: CASSPGPAGETQYF
J: TRBJ2-7; V: TRBV29-1; D: NA; size: medium-sized; DNA: TGCAGCGTCCGACAGAAGGGGACCTACGAGCAGTACTTC; CDR3: CSVRQKGTYEQYF
J: TRBJ1-1; V: TRBV24-1; D: NA; size: NA; DNA: TGTGCCACCAGTGCGGGGGCAGGCACTGAAGCTTTCTTT; CDR3: CATSAGAGTEAFF
J: TRBJ2-3; V: TRBV7-9; D: NA; size: NA; DNA: TGTGCCAGCAGGGACAAATCTAGCGTCGGCACAGATACGCAGTATTTT; CDR3: CASRDKSSVGTDTQYF